The sequence of this TCR beta chain was determined in a study of cytomegalovirus exposure and HLA in healthy donors. The PCR was carried out with 60 Vbeta primers and 13 Jbeta primers. In the authors' methods: An analysis that came later counted 80 million or so unique TCR beta chains, approximately 10 million shared. Produced via immunoSEQ multiplex PCR; TCRdb's table is partial and in-frame only. Clone size and V and J calls were adopted from that table, with D and trimming inferred from the DNA. The sample includes some 170,000 clones, approximately 79% of them seen just once. On this clone itself: Its antigen is not identified.

Findings and caveats of the study: Sequencing likely caused a cluster of highly shared sequence variants. Per a prior analysis, the majority of TCR beta V segments were productive roughly 87% or roughly 30% of the time. Near-uniform donor sequencing depth was presumed by presence/absence analyses.

The germline CDR1 and CDR2 sequences are SGHTA and FQGNSA. J lost 8 bases, V lost 5 bases, and 6 bases had no gene match. This CDR3 has 13 residues. The sequence came from a middle-aged man in good health and CMV-seropositive. Material: PBMCs. This chain joins TRBV7-2 and TRBJ2-1; 7 bases agree with TRBD2. In nucleotides, the CDR3 is TGTGCCAGCAGCCCGGGACTACACTATGAGCAGTTCTTC. Encoded protein: CASSPGLHYEQFF.